This TCR beta chain was found in a study of T-cell reconstitution after alpha-beta-depleted transplantation in children. Study findings and constraints: The origin of alpha-beta T cells about two months after transplant was reportedly several hundred expanded graft clones.

Molecular barcoding with unique molecular identifiers was used for the TCRbeta library. TCRdb called the PCR reads again in MiXCR, with one record for every CDR3 protein. This sample has some 840,000 distinct CDR3 sequences, with roughly 15% found just once. V was clipped by 10 bases and J by 0 bases; unmatched bases: 9. This CDR3 region has 17 residues. Germline V gene lookup returns CDR1 KGHDR and CDR2 SFDVKD. As to this clonotype: What it binds is unknown.

This TCR derives from a male patient younger than 18 who had a stem cell transplant for acute lymphoblastic leukemia, so the T cells may come from the graft donor. This chain joins TRBV24-1 and TRBJ2-1, with TRBD2 matching 12 bases. The sample in question was PBMCs, mostly from graft donor cells, obtained 360 days after TCRalphabeta/CD19-depleted stem cell transplant. The CDR3 loop is CATPGLAGVSSYNEQFF. CDR3 bases: TGTGCCACGCCGGGACTAGCGGGCGTAAGCTCCTACAATGAGCAGTTCTTC.